The 23 T cell receptor beta chains below were found in one sample sequenced in a study of T cell responses to AZD1222 COVID-19 vaccine. The table came from immunoSEQ multiplex PCR; TCRdb's copy has only in-frame clones and leaves some out. The table has roughly 140,000 clones, about 93% seen once. The sequenced sample was peripheral blood, obtained on day 0 of MenACWY control vaccination. The receptors derive from an adult in good health.

The V and J genes are TRBV5-8 and TRBJ2-7; D is unclear. Germline V gives CDR1 SGHTS, CDR2 YDEGEE. V was cut by 2 bases and J by 2 bases, with 11 bases left in between. The CDR3 totals 14 residues. The DNA of the CDR3 is TGTGCCAGCAGCTTACTACCCCTCCCCTACGAGCAGTACTTC. Protein: CASSLLPLPYEQYF.

V is TRBV9 and J is TRBJ1-2, with 10 bases matching TRBD1. This CDR3 region has 15 residues. Germline loops: CDR1 SGDLS, CDR2 YYNGEE. J lost 5 bases, V lost 2 bases, and 6 bases had no gene match. CDR3 loop: CASSVQGQGRYGYTF. The CDR3 bases are TGTGCCAGCAGCGTCCAGGGACAGGGGAGGTATGGCTACACCTTC.

Written as DNA, the CDR3 is TGTGCCAGCAGGAAGGACTTGTATGCCTACAATGAGCAGTTCTTC. Its protein product is CASRKDLYAYNEQFF. The genes are TRBV7-9 and TRBJ2-1, with D possibly matching TRBD2 (5 bases). The CDR3 sequence is 15 residues long. V shed 6 bases and J shed 2 bases, with 14 bases lying between them. The germline V gene has CDR1 SEHNR and CDR2 FQNEAQ (reference sequence).

In this sample, this clone turned up once. The chain has TRBV27 and TRBJ1-5; D uncertain. This CDR3 contains 13 residues. Germline CDR1 reads MNHEY; CDR2 reads SMNVEV (reference sequence). The ends were cut back, 0 bases at V and 2 bases at J, with 2 bases in the middle. The CDR3 loop reads CASSLSRNQPQHF. The CDR3 DNA follows: TGTGCCAGCAGTTTATCCCGCAATCAGCCCCAGCATTTT.

A word on this clone: One end of the junction fails to match germline, which may point to a read error. V usage is TRBV7-9 and J usage is TRBJ2-7, with no clear D. The CDR3 length is 12 residues. Per germline, CDR1 SEHNR and CDR2 FQNEAQ (reference sequence). The CDR3: CASSLTSNEQYF. In DNA form, the CDR3 reads TGTGCCAGCAGCTTAACCTCCAACGAGCAGTACTTC.

The V and J genes are TRBV28 and TRBJ1-1; TRBD1 matches at 8 bases. The ends lost 4 bases at V and 0 bases at J; junction bases unmatched: 4. CDR1 and CDR2 from the germline V gene are MDHEN and SYDVKM. This CDR3 has 15 residues. The CDR3 loop is CASSSTGGLNTEAFF. The DNA for the CDR3 is TGTGCCAGCAGTTCAACAGGGGGTTTGAACACTGAAGCTTTCTTT.

The chain is built from TRBV29-1 and TRBJ2-2; 10 bases map to TRBD2. The V gene's germline CDR1 is SQVTM and CDR2 ANQGSEA. Trimming removed 2 bases from V and 5 bases from J; junction bases left unmatched: 5. The CDR3 has 15 residues. CDR3 sequence: CSVELAGVNTGELFF. In DNA form, the CDR3 reads TGCAGCGTTGAACTAGCGGGAGTAAATACCGGGGAGCTGTTTTTT.

This clone was picked up a small number of times. CDR3 region: CAISEGTSGYNEQFF. As DNA, the CDR3 is TGTGCCATCAGTGAGGGGACTAGCGGATACAATGAGCAGTTCTTC. The gene calls are TRBV10-3 and TRBJ2-1, with 11 bases identical to TRBD2. The trim removed 2 bases at V and 4 bases at J, leaving 1 base unmatched. The CDR3 has 15 residues. CDR1 ENHRY and CDR2 SYGVKD come from the germline V gene.

The chain recombines TRBV18 with TRBJ2-5; no clear D gene. The CDR3 is 13 residues long. Germline V gene sequence: CDR1 KGHSH, CDR2 LQKENI. V was shortened by 4 bases and J by 5 bases, with 11 bases between the two germline ends. Here the CDR3 DNA reads TGTGCCAGCTCACGGAATCCAAGGGAGACCCAGTACTTC. The encoded protein is CASSRNPRETQYF.

The genes are TRBV3-1 (or the pseudogene TRBV3-2) and TRBJ2-1; no clear D gene. The CDR3 consists of 11 residues. Germline V gene data show CDR1 as LGHDT and CDR2 as YNNKEL (reference sequence). Trimming left V 3 bases short and J 6 bases short, with 3 bases between. The chain's CDR3 is CASSQGNEQFF. CDR3 DNA: TGTGCCAGCAGCCAGGGCAATGAGCAGTTCTTC.

The sample holds one count of this clone. This chain connects TRBV25-1 to TRBJ2-1; 10 bases agree with TRBD2. Germline CDR1 reads MGHDK; CDR2 reads SYGVNS. The V gene end was trimmed by 4 bases and the J gene end by 9 bases; junction bases not matched to a gene: 12. This CDR3 has 16 residues. The CDR3, as DNA: TGTGCCAGCAGTGGAACGCGAGCGGGGGGGCACGGTGAGCAGTTCTTC. It is translated as CASSGTRAGGHGEQFF.

The table lists this clone with a count of one. CDR3 in amino acids: CASSRGTRLGGDTQYF. As DNA, the CDR3 is TGTGCCAGTAGTAGGGGGACTAGACTCGGAGGAGATACGCAGTATTTT. The chain joins TRBV19 to TRBJ2-3; 8 bases fit TRBD2. V lost 4 bases and J lost 5; bases outside the gene matches: 11. CDR3 length: 16 amino acids. Looked up from germline, CDR1 is LNHDA and CDR2 is SQIVND (reference sequence).

This clone was detected only once. This chain connects TRBV2 to TRBJ1-1; D unresolved. The CDR3 length is 12 residues. The germline V gene encodes CDR1 SNHLY and CDR2 FYNNEI. Trimming shortened V by 10 bases and J by 1 base, and 10 bases separated the two germline ends. CDR3 loop: CATAHKNTEAFF. The CDR3 nucleotides are TGTGCCACCGCTCACAAGAACACTGAAGCTTTCTTT. Full variable domain (remainder filled in from reference TRBV2 and TRBJ1-1): EPEVTQTPSHQVTQMGQEVILRCVPISNHLYFYWYRQILGQKVEFLVSFYNNEISEKSEIFDDQFSVERPDGSNFTLKIRSTKLEDSAMYFCATAHKNTEAFFGQGTRLTVV.

The genes are TRBV15 and TRBJ1-6; D unclear. The CDR3 is 12 residues long. With 0 bases removed from V and 18 bases from J, the gap between germline ends came to 12 bases. Germline loops: CDR1 LNHNV, CDR2 YYDKDF (reference sequence). This CDR3 is CATSRERAAPHF. In nucleotides, the CDR3 is TGTGCCACCAGCAGAGAGCGGGCCGCCCCCCACTTT.

The V gene is TRBV5-1, the J gene TRBJ1-1; the D is unclear. The CDR3 length is 14 residues. Germline values: CDR1 SGHRS, CDR2 YFSETQ. V was cut by 5 bases and J by 5 bases, with 16 bases left in between. For the CDR3, the DNA is TGCGCCAGCAGACCAGGCCTGTGGGATACTGAAGCTTTCTTT. Translation gives CASRPGLWDTEAFF.

V is TRBV19 and J is TRBJ2-7; no reliable D call. Trimming took off 5 bases at V and 3 bases at J, with 11 bases between the two ends. The CDR3 covers 13 residues. Per germline, CDR1 LNHDA and CDR2 SQIVND (reference sequence). The CDR3 DNA reads TGTGCCAGTAGTTCCACGGCAGTCTACGAGCAGTACTTC. Translating it yields CASSSTAVYEQYF.

This sequence joins TRBV7-9 and TRBJ2-2, with D maybe TRBD1 (5 bases). The V gene's germline CDR1 is SEHNR and CDR2 FQNEAQ (reference sequence). This CDR3 is 15 amino acids long. V lost 7 bases and J 5 bases, leaving 17 bases between the germline ends. This CDR3 is CASKGRRGSTGELFF. The CDR3 DNA reads as TGTGCCAGCAAGGGTCGAAGGGGATCGACCGGGGAGCTGTTTTTT.

The chain employs TRBV7-9 and TRBJ1-2, with D tentatively TRBD1 (5 bases). V lost 3 bases and J 8 bases, leaving 13 bases between the germline ends. CDR3 length: 13 amino acids. The V gene's germline CDR1 is SEHNR and CDR2 FQNEAQ (reference sequence). CDR3 nucleotide sequence: TGTGCCAGCAGCTTCGGGTCAGGGATGGGCTACACCTTC. Protein product: CASSFGSGMGYTF.

V and J are TRBV19 and TRBJ2-7, with D uncertain. Germline V gives CDR1 LNHDA, CDR2 SQIVND (reference sequence). The CDR3 loop spans 15 amino acids. The ends were cut back, 4 bases at V and 0 bases at J, with 13 bases in the middle. The CDR3 bases are TGTGCCAGTAGTACCGTCTCAGCTGACTCCTACGAGCAGTACTTC. Its protein product is CASSTVSADSYEQYF.

The chain carries TRBV5-1 and TRBJ2-7; D is perhaps TRBD2 (6 bases). Trimming removed 0 bases at V and 0 bases at J, with 10 bases between. CDR1 SGHRS and CDR2 YFSETQ come from the germline V gene. The CDR3 has 15 amino acids. The CDR3 nucleotides read TGCGCCAGCAGCTTGGGCGGGATTAGCTCCTACGAGCAGTACTTC. Translating it yields CASSLGGISSYEQYF.

This chain links TRBV10-3 with TRBJ1-4; unclear D gene. Germline V CDR1 and CDR2: ENHRY, SYGVKD. The CDR3 is made up of 15 amino acids. V was trimmed by 0 bases and J by 3 bases, leaving 8 bases between them. Here the CDR3 reads CAISESHEANEKLFF. The CDR3, as DNA: TGTGCCATCAGTGAGTCTCACGAGGCTAATGAAAAACTGTTTTTT.

The V gene is TRBV3-1 (or the pseudogene TRBV3-2), the J gene TRBJ1-3; the D gene is possibly TRBD1 (6 bases). The CDR3 consists of 15 residues. V was shortened by 2 bases and J by 4 bases, with 12 bases between the two germline ends. The germline V gene has CDR1 LGHDT and CDR2 YNNKEL (reference sequence). CDR3 bases: TGTGCCAGCAGCCAAAGGGGGGCAATCGGAAACACCATATATTTT. Amino acid sequence: CASSQRGAIGNTIYF.

This clone was detected only a few times. V is TRBV7-8 and J is TRBJ1-2, with 7 bases fitting TRBD1. V was pared by 0 bases and J by 3 bases, with 1 base of the junction left unmatched. The CDR3 length is 14 residues. CDR1 is SGHVS and CDR2 is FQNEAQ in the germline V gene. The CDR3 DNA follows: TGTGCCAGCAGCTTAGCCGACAGGGACTATGGCTACACCTTC. Translating it yields CASSLADRDYGYTF. Full variable domain (rest looked up from reference TRBV7-8 and TRBJ1-2): GAGVSQSPRYKVAKRGQDVALRCDPISGHVSLFWYQQALGQGPEFLTYFQNEAQLDKSGLPSDRFFAERPEGSVSTLKIQRTQQEDSAVYLCASSLADRDYGYTFGSGTRLTVV.